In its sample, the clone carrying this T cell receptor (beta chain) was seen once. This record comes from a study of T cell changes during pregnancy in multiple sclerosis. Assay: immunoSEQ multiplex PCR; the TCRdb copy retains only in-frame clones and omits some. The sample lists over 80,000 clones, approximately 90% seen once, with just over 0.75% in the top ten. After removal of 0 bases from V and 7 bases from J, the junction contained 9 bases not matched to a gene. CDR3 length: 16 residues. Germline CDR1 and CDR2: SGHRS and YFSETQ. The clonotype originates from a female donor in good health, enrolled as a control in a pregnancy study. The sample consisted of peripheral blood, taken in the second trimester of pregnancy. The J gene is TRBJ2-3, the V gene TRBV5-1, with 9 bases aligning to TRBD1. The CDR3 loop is CASSLAGGTGKNTQYF. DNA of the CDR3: TGCGCCAGCAGCTTGGCCGGAGGGACAGGGAAAAATACGCAGTATTTT.